These T cell receptor beta chains were read from a single sample in a study of response to subunit inactivated influenza vaccine. Each CDR3 protein gets one entry after TCRdb re-called the RT-PCR reads with MiXCR. The sample lists approximately 520,000 distinct CDR3 sequences; about 15% were seen once. The sequenced sample was CD4+ T cells sorted from PBMCs, obtained about 23 months after vaccination. These receptors were obtained from a man aged 50-75 years who received an inactivated influenza vaccine. Each CDR3 is given without its conserved first and last residue. Clone size is stated in some rows and not others, as once, few, many or a class when expanded.

CDR3aa,v_gene,abundance
ASSEAGWGTGNQPQH,TRBV6-1,few
ASSSGQGRNSPLH,TRBV11-2,NA
SFELAGVTDTQY,TRBV29-1,NA
SARQQRYQETQY,TRBV20-1,few
ASSLGGANTGELF,TRBV5-1,many
ASRDGTANYGYT,TRBV7-2,few
SVSRDNNQPQH,TRBV29-1,few
ASSPEVHNEKLF,TRBV9,NA
SVETGGGYT,TRBV29-1,few
ASSLDLGARGTEAF,TRBV11-2,NA
ASSLTRPNSPLH,TRBV6-2/TRBV6-3,NA
ASSGGLAGNTQY,TRBV9,NA
ATSEKGGALETQY,TRBV24-1,NA
SARDRVLGYT,TRBV29-1,few
ASRSGTREGYGYT,TRBV12-3/TRBV12-4,NA
SFRDLLTDTQY,TRBV20-1,once
SASPVAGAHYVEQY,TRBV20-1,many
ATSRDHREGPTNEKLF,TRBV15,few
ASISPHGHEQY,TRBV6-1,NA
SALRGLSTDTQY,TRBV20-1,NA
ASSPAPGLAGEETQY,TRBV12-3/TRBV12-4,NA
ASSDSRTVGNTIY,TRBV25-1,NA
ASSLLGQPDPGELF,TRBV6-5,many
ASSEGRKETQY,TRBV2,NA
ASSLIGTGGQETQY,TRBV5-1,few
ASKWWTGATGRETQY,TRBV5-1,few
ASSHALSWREQY,TRBV3-1,few
ASRRTGTYIQY,TRBV12-3/TRBV12-4,NA
ASSHLRTGAGNTIY,TRBV3-1,few
ASSYRVSGRDTQY,TRBV11-2,NA
ASSRGDGETQY,TRBV7-2,few
ASSQVWATPGANVLT,TRBV4-2,NA
ASREAPREPQH,TRBV5-1,NA
ASSPAITGVIFGYT,TRBV18,NA
ATTRQSKVEKLF,TRBV15,NA
ASSQDLGGPSYNEQF,TRBV4-2,few
AITREGTDTQY,TRBV10-3,NA
ASRDSLDNSPLH,TRBV6-1,few
ASRPLTGELF,TRBV6-5,many
ASSLKRGGRNEQY,TRBV27,NA
ASSRWRGTGELF,TRBV5-6,many
ASSVPGGSGETQY,TRBV5-1,few
ASSERLNTGELF,TRBV2,few
ASSPDRGGEQY,TRBV5-6,NA
ASSSYAETYEQY,TRBV12-3/TRBV12-4,NA
ASSQWNTGTDTQY,TRBV5-4,few
ASSLWPGNSPYEQY,TRBV28,NA
ASSLVADTQY,TRBV7-2,many
ASSYRTSNTGELF,TRBV6-2/TRBV6-3,few
ASRKSGRSSYEQY,TRBV12-3/TRBV12-4,NA
ASGTTGGYGYT,TRBV2,few
ASTLRVYFAEAF,TRBV2,NA
SARHGGLPDTQY,TRBV20-1,NA
ASSFAGSADTQY,TRBV7-2,many
SVELGAKNIQY,TRBV29-1,NA
ASSPGQIPEAF,TRBV6-6,few
ATGWQMNTEAF,TRBV10-2,NA
ASSFPGVETQY,TRBV12-3/TRBV12-4,few
ATGELSSGANVLT,TRBV24-1,many
ASSSDSLNSYNEQF,TRBV6-2/TRBV6-3,few